Listed below are T cell receptor beta chains from one sample, sequenced in a study of monozygotic twins with inflammatory bowel disease. TCRdb reanalyzed the 5' RACE reads, giving one entry per CDR3 protein sequence and no DNA. The clone table shows fewer than 350,000 distinct CDR3 sequences, with the ten largest holding roughly 2%. The sequencing sample was made of blood. All receptors derive from a human donor with ulcerative colitis or Crohn's disease, or a healthy co-twin of an affected twin (not recorded which). The CDR3 runs from the conserved cysteine through the conserved F or W. Fields, in order: V gene, J gene, CDR3 protein.

TRBV10-3	TRBJ1-1	CAIAQNTEAFF
TRBV4-1	TRBJ2-1	CASSLRDRVGEQFF
TRBV7-2	TRBJ2-7	CASSPRIASEQYF
TRBV5-6	TRBJ2-1	CASSLGPGSYNEQFF
TRBV10-2	TRBJ1-2	CASSAAQGFSGYTF
TRBV15	TRBJ2-1	CATSSQTGAYNEQFF
TRBV6-4	TRBJ2-2	CASSDGNRADTGELFF
TRBV12-3/TRBV12-4	TRBJ1-1	CASSQQSYRSTEAFF
TRBV10-3	TRBJ2-7	CAISDLAGASEQYF
TRBV30	TRBJ2-4	CAWSEQGLRGIQYF
TRBV7-9	TRBJ1-6	CASSSREGSPLHF
TRBV20-1	TRBJ2-3	CSAGTSRADTQYF
TRBV6-4	TRBJ2-5	CASSVGYETQYF
TRBV20-1	TRBJ2-1	CSARDQERGLLGEQFF
TRBV11-2	TRBJ2-5	CASSRNLGETQYF
TRBV27	TRBJ2-3	CASSPSRDRGATDTQYF
TRBV5-1	TRBJ1-1	CASSTAPNTEAFF
TRBV4-3	TRBJ2-1	CASSQDVGSVNEQFF
TRBV3-1	TRBJ2-5	CASSQDGTAETQYF
TRBV7-9	TRBJ1-1	CASVYNTEAFF
TRBV7-8	TRBJ2-1	CASSLARLAAFNEQFF
TRBV20-1	TRBJ1-2	CSARDGTGYGYTF
TRBV28	TRBJ2-4	CASSSSGGAGNIQYF
TRBV28	TRBJ2-1	CASRPTGFRNNEQFF
TRBV6-5	TRBJ2-5	CASSYTQETQYF
TRBV12-3/TRBV12-4	TRBJ2-7	CASSHRRADHLGQYF
TRBV29-1	TRBJ1-2	CSVGAGTGYGYTF
TRBV5-1	TRBJ1-1	CASRTGYTRSNTEAFF
TRBV24-1	TRBJ1-1	CATSGLSRGEFGTEAFF
TRBV27	TRBJ2-6	CASSRTGAGANVLTF
TRBV7-8	TRBJ1-5	CASSGTGKVGGNQPQHF
TRBV4-3	TRBJ2-5	CASSQDYGQDGGTQYF
TRBV25-1	TRBJ1-1	CASSESGGPNTEAFF
TRBV4-2	TRBJ2-3	CASSQVGGYSTDTQYF
TRBV5-1	TRBJ1-4	CASSRSDTRNEKLFF
TRBV12-3/TRBV12-4	TRBJ2-5	CASSRDRGKTQYF
TRBV5-1	TRBJ1-2	CASSFSSQGRSYGYTF
TRBV12-3/TRBV12-4	TRBJ1-3	CASSETGRNTIYF
TRBV20-1	TRBJ1-1	CSVSGDRATEAFF
TRBV5-1	TRBJ2-2	CASSLRNTGELFF
TRBV7-9	TRBJ2-7	CASSYGTAAYEQYF
TRBV5-5	TRBJ2-1	CASSFLLSTSGRGNEQFF
TRBV7-9	TRBJ2-1	CASSLGTSGTREQFF
TRBV7-8	TRBJ2-7	CASSPNRISYEQYF
TRBV14	TRBJ2-1	CASKHRDSSYNEQFF
TRBV7-2	TRBJ2-7	CASSQGPGQGAYEQYF
TRBV7-2	TRBJ2-7	CASRDQGGSYEQYF
TRBV28	TRBJ2-6	CASSRHPAGANVLTF
TRBV7-3	TRBJ1-4	CASSKGWGEKLFF
TRBV20-1	TRBJ2-3	CSAFVFRGAHGVGPTDTQYF
TRBV5-1	TRBJ2-7	CASSEAGGPYEQYF
TRBV5-5	TRBJ2-7	CASRRTGSHYEQYF
TRBV6-1	TRBJ2-5	CASTAKPRGGTQYF
TRBV5-1	TRBJ2-2	CASSLVSGAQGTGELFF
TRBV5-1	TRBJ1-1	CASSFQGPESTEAFF